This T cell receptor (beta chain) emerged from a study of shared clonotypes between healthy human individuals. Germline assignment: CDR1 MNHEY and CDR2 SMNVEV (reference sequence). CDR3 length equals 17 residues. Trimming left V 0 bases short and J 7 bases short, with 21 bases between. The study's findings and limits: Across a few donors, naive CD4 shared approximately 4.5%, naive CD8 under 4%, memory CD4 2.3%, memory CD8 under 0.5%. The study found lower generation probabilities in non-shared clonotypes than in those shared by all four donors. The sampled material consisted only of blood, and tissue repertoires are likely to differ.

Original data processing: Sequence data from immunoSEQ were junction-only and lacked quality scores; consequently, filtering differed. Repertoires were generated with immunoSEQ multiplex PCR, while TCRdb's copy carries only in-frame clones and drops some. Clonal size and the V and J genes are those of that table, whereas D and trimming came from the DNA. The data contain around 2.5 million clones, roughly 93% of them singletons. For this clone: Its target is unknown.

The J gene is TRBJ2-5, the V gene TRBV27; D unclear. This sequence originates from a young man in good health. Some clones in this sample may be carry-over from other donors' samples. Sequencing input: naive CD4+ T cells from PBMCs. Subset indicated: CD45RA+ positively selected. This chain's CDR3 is CASSLSSLHPRFWTQYF. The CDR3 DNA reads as TGTGCCAGCAGTTTATCCTCACTACACCCCCGATTTTGGACCCAGTACTTC.